This T cell receptor (beta chain) was sequenced for a study of T cells in Graves' hyperthyroidism and ophthalmopathy. From germline, CDR1 is ENHRY and CDR2 SYGVKD. The CDR3 extends over 15 amino acids. Germline trimming cut 8 bases from V and 4 bases from J; bases unmatched to any gene: 10. Uncontrolled infection, other autoimmune disease, pregnancy or lactation excluded patients. This clonotype was observed a few times. From RNA transcripts, TCR beta CDR3 regions were amplified. A set of HTBI primers served as the primers for a first-round RT-PCR of the TCR CDR3. TCRdb fed the multiplex PCR reads into MiXCR, producing one record per CDR3 protein. The table records about 160,000 distinct CDR3 sequences, 9.4% of them present only once.

This receptor was identified in a woman between 18 and 30 years old with Graves' hyperthyroidism that later progressed to Graves' ophthalmopathy. Sequenced: blood. The V call is TRBV10-3, the J call TRBJ2-2; 7 nucleotides line up with TRBD1. The CDR3, as DNA: TGTGCCATCTCTCCGACAGGGACGGGCACCGGGGAGCTGTTTTTT. It translates to CAISPTGTGTGELFF.